This T cell receptor (beta chain) originates from a study of T-cell memory formation after mild COVID-19. Whole-study context: Clusters of TCRs were largely donor specific. Overall study findings and caveats: Contracting clones from day 15 to 85 had balanced CD4/CD8; later expanders favoured CD4+. Chiefly within CM and EM were the contracting CD4+ clones; CD8+ ones were within EMRA.

This CDR3 has 12 amino acids. Germline CDR1 is MGHDK and CDR2 is SYGVNS. The V end was cut by 3 bases, the J end by 11 bases, with 13 bases between. TCRdb independently ran MiXCR on the 5' RACE reads; one entry per CDR3 protein. The data hold 180,000 or so distinct CDR3 sequences, with approximately 10% observed a single time. This clonotype turned up a few times. Its antigen is unknown. The sequence was collected from a man between 18 and 29 years old who had mild COVID-19 (a few samples of this study predate the infection). Cell type and time point are not known. V usage is TRBV25-1 and J usage is TRBJ1-1; D remains ambiguous. Source material: PBMCs or a T cell subset sorted from them (not recorded which). The CDR3 DNA reads TGTGCCAGCAGTGACCCCCCCCGGGGTGCTTTCTTT. Translated: CASSDPPRGAFF.